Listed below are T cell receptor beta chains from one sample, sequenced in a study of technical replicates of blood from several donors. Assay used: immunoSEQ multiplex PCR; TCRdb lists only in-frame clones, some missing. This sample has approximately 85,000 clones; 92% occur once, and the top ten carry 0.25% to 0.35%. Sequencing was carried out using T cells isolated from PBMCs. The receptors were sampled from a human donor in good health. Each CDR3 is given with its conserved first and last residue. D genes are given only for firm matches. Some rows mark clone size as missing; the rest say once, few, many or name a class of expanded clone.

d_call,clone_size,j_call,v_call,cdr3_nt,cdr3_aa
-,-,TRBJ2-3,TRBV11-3,TGTGCCAGCAGCTCCTTGGGGGGAGATACGCAGTATTTT,CASSSLGGDTQYF
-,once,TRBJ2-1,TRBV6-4,TGTGCCAGCAGTGACACAGGAGCCCCGGGCCCTAGAGAGCAGTTCTTC,CASSDTGAPGPREQFF
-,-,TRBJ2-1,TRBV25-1,TGTGCCAGCAGTGATAGTCTTGGGGGCACCTACAATGAGCAGTTCTTC,CASSDSLGGTYNEQFF
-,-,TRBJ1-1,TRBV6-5,TGTGCCAGCTCGAGATCCGGTAAACCGAACACTGAAGCTTTCTTT,CASSRSGKPNTEAFF
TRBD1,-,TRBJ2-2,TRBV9,TGTGCCAGCAGCACCCGACAGGGGGGAGTCGGGGAGCTGTTTTTT,CASSTRQGGVGELFF
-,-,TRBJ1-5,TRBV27,TGTGCCAGCATGGGTCGGGGGGGCAATCAGCCCCAGCATTTT,CASMGRGGNQPQHF
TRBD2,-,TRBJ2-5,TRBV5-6,TGTGCCAGCAGCGTAGCGGGATCATGGGAGACCCAGTACTTC,CASSVAGSWETQYF
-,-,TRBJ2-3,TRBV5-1,TGCGCCAGCAGCTTTGGACAGACCACAGATACGCAGTATTTT,CASSFGQTTDTQYF
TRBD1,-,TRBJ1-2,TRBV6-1,TGTGCCAGCAGTGGGGCAGGGACAGCGTATGGCTACACCTTC,CASSGAGTAYGYTF
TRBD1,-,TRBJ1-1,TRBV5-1,TGCGCCAGCAGCCAACGGACAGGGGTGGCTGAAGCTTTCTTT,CASSQRTGVAEAFF
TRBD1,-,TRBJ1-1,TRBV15,TGTGCCACCAGCACAAGACAGGGGGCGAGTCTTACTGAAGCTTTCTTT,CATSTRQGASLTEAFF
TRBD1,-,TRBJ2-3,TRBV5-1,TGCGCCAGCAGCTTTTGGACAGGTGGAACAGATACGCAGTATTTT,CASSFWTGGTDTQYF
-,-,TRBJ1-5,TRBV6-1,TGTGCCAGCAGTGAAGGGTATGAACAGGGCTTCCAGCCCCAGCATTTT,CASSEGYEQGFQPQHF
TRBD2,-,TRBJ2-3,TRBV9,TGTGCCAGCAGCCGGGAGTTAGCGGGACCAGATACGCAGTATTTT,CASSRELAGPDTQYF
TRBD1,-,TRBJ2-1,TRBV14,TGTGCCAGCAGCCAAAGACAGGGTCCCTACAATGAGCAGTTCTTC,CASSQRQGPYNEQFF
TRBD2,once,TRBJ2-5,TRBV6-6,TGTGCCAGCAGGACCGGACTAGCGGCAAAAGAGACCCAGTACTTC,CASRTGLAAKETQYF
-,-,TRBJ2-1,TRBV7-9,TGTGCCAGCAGCTTAGCCTCTAAGTTGAGTGAGCAGTTCTTC,CASSLASKLSEQFF
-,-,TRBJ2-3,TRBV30,TGTGCCTGGAGGAACAGGCGACGGACGAGCACAGATACGCAGTATTTT,CAWRNRRRTSTDTQYF
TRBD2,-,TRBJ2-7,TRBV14,TGTGCCAGCAGCCAAGTCGGTGTCCGGGGGGTGGGCTACGAGCAGTACTTC,CASSQVGVRGVGYEQYF
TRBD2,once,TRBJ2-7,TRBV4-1,TGCGCCAGCAGCCAAGTTTTAGCGGGCACCTACGAGCAGTACTTC,CASSQVLAGTYEQYF
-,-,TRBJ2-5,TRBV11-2,TGTGCCAGCAGCTTAATCGGGGGCCAAGAGACCCAGTACTTC,CASSLIGGQETQYF
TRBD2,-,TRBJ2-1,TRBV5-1,TGCGCCAGCAGCTTGGGACTAGCGGTTACGAGCTCCTACAATGAGCAGTTCTTC,CASSLGLAVTSSYNEQFF
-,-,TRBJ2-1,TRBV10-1,TGCGCCAGCAGTGAGGGAGGGGGCGTCTACAATGAGCAGTTCTTC,CASSEGGGVYNEQFF
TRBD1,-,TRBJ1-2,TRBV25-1,TGTGCCAGCAGTGGCCCCCGGGACAGGGGGCTATGGGGCTACACCTTC,CASSGPRDRGLWGYTF
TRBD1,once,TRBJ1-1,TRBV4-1,TGCGCCAGCAGCTCAACAAGGGGAACCGGGACAGCGAACACTGAAGCTTTCTTT,CASSSTRGTGTANTEAFF
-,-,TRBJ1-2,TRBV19,TGTGCCAGTAGTATCCGACCGGAGGGCGGCTATGGCTACACCTTC,CASSIRPEGGYGYTF
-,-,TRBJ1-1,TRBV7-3,TGTGCCAGCAGCTTAAAGGCGGCCAACACTGAAGCTTTCTTT,CASSLKAANTEAFF